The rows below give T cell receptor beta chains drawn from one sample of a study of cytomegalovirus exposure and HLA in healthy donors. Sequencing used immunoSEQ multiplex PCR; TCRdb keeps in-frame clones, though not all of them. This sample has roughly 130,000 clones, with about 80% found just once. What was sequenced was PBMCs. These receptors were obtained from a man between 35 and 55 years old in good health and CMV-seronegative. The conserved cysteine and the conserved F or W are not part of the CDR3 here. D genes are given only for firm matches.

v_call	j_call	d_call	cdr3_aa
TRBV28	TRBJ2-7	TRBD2	ASSLLASGRFYEQY
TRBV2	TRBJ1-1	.	ASSSRTTRGTEAF
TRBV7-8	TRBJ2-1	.	ASSRVPFYNEQF
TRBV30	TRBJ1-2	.	AWSALPLAGIYGYT
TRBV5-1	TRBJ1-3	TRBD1	ASSVGGFSGNTIY
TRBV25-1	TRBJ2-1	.	ASDLGRFFEQF
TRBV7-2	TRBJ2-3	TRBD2	ASSYQSGSAADTQY
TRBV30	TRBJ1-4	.	AWSYTGFNEKLF
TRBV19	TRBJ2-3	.	ASSIEATQY
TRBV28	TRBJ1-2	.	ASSSPTGWGYGYT
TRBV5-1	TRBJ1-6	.	ASSLDSPPNSPLH
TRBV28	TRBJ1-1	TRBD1	ASSQGATVAF
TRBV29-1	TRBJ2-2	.	SVGQYNTGELF
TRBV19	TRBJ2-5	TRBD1	ASSQGTGGETQY
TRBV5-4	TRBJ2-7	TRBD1	ASSPGTGGEQY
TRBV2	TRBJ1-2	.	ASSVDGLGYT
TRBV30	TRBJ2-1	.	AWSGRNEQF
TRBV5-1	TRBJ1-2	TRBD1	ASSRDRVIGYT
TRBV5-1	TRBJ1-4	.	ASSPSVIFRF
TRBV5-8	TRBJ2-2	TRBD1	ASSSGQENTGELF
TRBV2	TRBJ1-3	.	ASSEGGRAGNTIY
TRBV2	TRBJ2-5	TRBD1	ASSPQGARETQY
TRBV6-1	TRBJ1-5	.	ASRNEGWQPQH
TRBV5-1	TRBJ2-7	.	ASSLDLQSYEQY
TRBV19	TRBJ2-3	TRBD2	ASSMGLAGHTDTQY
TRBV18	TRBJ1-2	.	ASSPAIGQRSGYT
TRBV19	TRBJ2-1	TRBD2	ASSIGTSIYEQF
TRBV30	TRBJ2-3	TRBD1	AWSPGTGSTDTQY
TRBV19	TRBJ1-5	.	ASSSNPAGNQPQH
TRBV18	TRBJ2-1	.	ASSPGAAVGNEQF
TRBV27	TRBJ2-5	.	ASSLSAPGYQETQY